Presented here are 30 T cell receptor beta chains from one specimen sequenced in a study of blood T cell repertoires in COVID-19. TCRdb keeps only in-frame clones here, not all; method: immunoSEQ multiplex PCR. Of around 310,000 clones listed, over 85% were seen once; the top ten hold around 9%. Sample: PBMCs or T cells enriched from blood (not recorded which). These receptors were collected from a woman under 40 who had recovered from COVID-19.

The chain links TRBV6-5 to TRBJ1-2; D not resolved. V was clipped by 7 bases and J by 8 bases, with 17 bases between them. Germline V gene data show CDR1 as MNHEY and CDR2 as SVGAGI. This CDR3 comprises 13 residues. CDR3 DNA: TGTGCCAGCATCGTGGGCAGTTTGGGCGGCTACACCTTC. Encoded protein: CASIVGSLGGYTF.

The genes are TRBV7-2 and TRBJ2-1, with 12 bases matching TRBD2. Per germline, CDR1 SGHTA and CDR2 FQGNSA. V trimming: 5 bases; J trimming: 8 bases; junction bases outside the gene matches: 10. This CDR3 is built from 16 residues. The CDR3 DNA follows: TGTGCCAGCAGCGGCCAAGGACTAGCGGGAAGGGATGAGCAGTTCTTC. It specifies CASSGQGLAGRDEQFF.

J is TRBJ1-2 and V is TRBV28, with D unclear. The CDR3 has 13 residues. Trimming took 2 bases from V and 8 from J, leaving 12 bases between them. The germline V gene has CDR1 MDHEN and CDR2 SYDVKM. CDR3 DNA sequence: TGTGCCAGCAGTTTAAGTAGAGTCCGGGGCTACACCTTC. Encoded protein: CASSLSRVRGYTF.

V and J are TRBV6-5 and TRBJ2-7, with D possibly matching TRBD2 (5 bases). V lost 0 bases to trimming and J lost 0 bases, with 12 bases between them. In germline, CDR1 is MNHEY, CDR2 SVGAGI. The CDR3 is 16 amino acids. DNA for the CDR3: TGTGCCAGCAGTTACTCCAGCGGAAACCCCTCCTACGAGCAGTACTTC. Translating it yields CASSYSSGNPSYEQYF.

The chain couples TRBV6-5 to TRBJ2-2; TRBD1 matches 12 bases. The J segment lost 7 bases and the V segment lost 2 bases, leaving 5 bases of the junction unmatched. The germline V gene encodes CDR1 MNHEY and CDR2 SVGAGI. The CDR3 loop spans 16 amino acids. The CDR3 sequence: CASSYGTGGLGGELFF. The DNA of the CDR3 is TGTGCCAGCAGTTACGGGACAGGGGGCTTGGGCGGGGAGCTGTTTTTT.

This clone was seen a handful of times. The chain links TRBV10-1 to TRBJ2-5, with D perhaps matching TRBD2 (5 bases). The germline V and J ends were trimmed by 3 bases and 2 bases, with 7 bases remaining between them. The CDR3 is 13 amino acids. CDR1 WNHNN and CDR2 SYGVQD come from the germline V gene (reference sequence). The CDR3 is CASSEAVQETQYF. CDR3 in DNA: TGCGCCAGCAGTGAAGCGGTTCAAGAGACCCAGTACTTC.

The chain employs TRBV7-3 and TRBJ2-5, with 10 positions matching TRBD2. V gave up 5 bases and J gave up 5 bases; unmatched junction bases: 8. CDR3 size: 15 residues. Germline lookup yields CDR1 SGHTA and CDR2 FQGTGA. Here the CDR3 DNA reads TGTGCCAGCAGCCCCACAGCGGGAGGGGGGGAGACCCAGTACTTC. It codes for CASSPTAGGGETQYF.

This sequence joins TRBV9 and TRBJ2-7; TRBD2 aligns across 8 bases. This CDR3 region has 11 residues. The V and J ends lost 3 bases and 9 bases, in that order; junction bases with no gene match: 2. The germline V gene encodes CDR1 SGDLS and CDR2 YYNGEE. CDR3 sequence reads: CASSDAGGQYF. The CDR3 coding sequence is TGTGCCAGCAGCGATGCGGGGGGGCAGTACTTC.

J is TRBJ2-5 and V is TRBV29-1; possible D gene TRBD1, 6 bases. V was trimmed by 1 base and J by 2 bases, leaving 14 bases between them. This CDR3 contains 15 residues. Germline values: CDR1 SQVTM, CDR2 ANQGSEA. CDR3 DNA sequence: TGCAGCGTTGAAGTACAGGGTTTTTTGCAAGAGACCCAGTACTTC. Translating it yields CSVEVQGFLQETQYF.

V gene TRBV12-5 combines with J gene TRBJ1-2, with 7 positions matching TRBD1. After removal of 5 bases from V and 5 bases from J, the junction contained 11 bases not matched to a gene. CDR3 length: 15 amino acids. The germline CDR1 and CDR2 sequences are LGHNT and FRNRAP. CDR3 sequence: CASGITGTEPYGYTF. The CDR3 DNA is TGTGCTAGTGGTATTACCGGGACAGAGCCTTATGGCTACACCTTC.

The J gene is TRBJ2-2, the V gene TRBV6-5, with TRBD1 matching 8 bases. V lost 2 bases and J lost 10; bases outside the gene matches: 6. This CDR3 comprises 14 residues. Germline V lookup: CDR1 MNHEY, CDR2 SVGAGI. The CDR3 protein is CASSYGGQVSELFF. For the CDR3, the DNA is TGTGCCAGCAGTTACGGGGGACAGGTTTCGGAGCTGTTTTTT.

The chain links TRBV28 to TRBJ1-1; D might be TRBD1 (6 bases). This CDR3 has 12 amino acids. V shed 4 bases and J shed 11 bases, with 14 bases lying between them. CDR1 and CDR2 from the germline V gene are MDHEN and SYDVKM. CDR3 sequence (DNA): TGTGCCAGCAGTTCCATAGGGGGAAATGCTTTCTTT. As protein: CASSSIGGNAFF.

For this clone: At one boundary the junction diverges from the germline segment, which might be a read error. The chain recombines TRBV6-1 with TRBJ2-3; 8 bases agree with TRBD1. Germline CDR1 reads MNHNS; CDR2 reads SASEGT. The CDR3 runs to 16 residues. In DNA, the CDR3 is TGTGCCAGCAGTCAAGCCGGGACAGGAGTCACAGATACGCAGTATTTT. Translation gives CASSQAGTGVTDTQYF.

The chain employs TRBV6-5 and TRBJ1-2, with a possible D match to TRBD1 (5 bases). The CDR3 is 14 amino acids. With 6 bases removed from V and 8 bases from J, the gap between germline ends came to 19 bases. The germline V gene encodes CDR1 MNHEY and CDR2 SVGAGI. CDR3 loop: CASRQTGLLEGYTF. The CDR3 bases are TGTGCCAGCAGGCAAACAGGTCTTCTGGAAGGCTACACCTTC.

This rearrangement joins TRBV9 to TRBJ2-1; TRBD2 agrees at 9 bases. This CDR3 spans 15 amino acids. Losses at the gene ends were 0 bases for V and 7 bases for J; bases not matched to a gene: 5. Germline V gene sequence: CDR1 SGDLS, CDR2 YYNGEE. In nucleotides, the CDR3 is TGTGCCAGCAGCGTAGCTTCTAGCGGGATGAATGAGCAGTTCTTC. Protein: CASSVASSGMNEQFF.

The V gene is TRBV4-3, the J gene TRBJ1-2; 7 nucleotides line up with TRBD1. CDR3 length: 13 residues. Per germline, CDR1 LGHNA and CDR2 YSLEER. V lost 1 base to trimming and J lost 11 bases; unmatched junction nucleotides: 7. The CDR3 bases are TGCGCCAGCAGCCAAGCCGGGACAGCCGTTTACACCTTC. As protein: CASSQAGTAVYTF.

The J gene is TRBJ1-5, the V gene TRBV10-3, with D possibly being TRBD1 (6 bases). The CDR3 spans 15 residues. Germline V gene data show CDR1 as ENHRY and CDR2 as SYGVKD. Between the trimmed V and J ends, which lost 6 bases and 3 bases, there was a span of 15 bases. The DNA for the CDR3 is TGTGCCATCAGCCCATCAGGGGCTCCCAATCAGCCCCAGCATTTT. This sequence encodes CAISPSGAPNQPQHF.

The chain is built from TRBV5-1 and TRBJ1-2; 7 nucleotides agree with TRBD1. Losses at the gene ends were 4 bases for V and 0 bases for J; bases not matched to a gene: 12. CDR1 is SGHRS, CDR2 YFSETQ, per germline. The CDR3 spans 17 residues. The DNA of the CDR3 is TGCGCCAGCAGCCCACTCGCATCCGGGACAGCTAACTATGGCTACACCTTC. Amino acid sequence: CASSPLASGTANYGYTF.

The chain employs TRBV5-4 and TRBJ2-1; TRBD2 matches 10 bases. J lost 5 bases, V lost 0 bases, and 8 bases had no gene match. The length of the CDR3 is 17 residues. The V gene's germline CDR1 is SGHNT and CDR2 YYREEE (reference sequence). CDR3 protein: CASSLGTSGILDNEQFF. Written as DNA, the CDR3 is TGTGCCAGCAGCTTGGGTACTAGCGGGATCCTTGACAATGAGCAGTTCTTC.

V and J are TRBV29-1 and TRBJ1-5; D possibly corresponds to TRBD1 (6 bases). The ends were cut back, 6 bases at V and 3 bases at J, with 9 bases in the middle. The CDR3 contains 12 residues. Germline values: CDR1 SQVTM, CDR2 ANQGSEA. Here the CDR3 reads CSVRDTNQPQHF. The CDR3 nucleotides read TGCAGCGTCCGGGACACCAATCAGCCCCAGCATTTT.

The chain links TRBV7-9 to TRBJ1-1; 7 bases fit TRBD1. V shed 1 base, J shed 0 bases, and the junction held 8 bases outside the gene matches. The germline V gene has CDR1 SEHNR and CDR2 FQNEAQ (reference sequence). This CDR3 is built from 17 residues. DNA of the CDR3: TGTGCCAGCAGCTTAGGGGGGTTGACAGGGATGAACACTGAAGCTTTCTTT. Translating it yields CASSLGGLTGMNTEAFF.

The rearrangement links TRBV6-5 to TRBJ2-7; TRBD1 is a possible D gene (6 bases). V gave up 5 bases and J gave up 7 bases, with 18 bases separating them. Germline CDR1 reads MNHEY; CDR2 reads SVGAGI. The CDR3 sequence is 14 residues long. In DNA, the CDR3 is TGTGCCAGCAGTACTGGGACACCCGCTGGGGAGCAGTACTTC. It is translated as CASSTGTPAGEQYF.

V usage is TRBV18 and J usage is TRBJ1-5; 8 bases map to TRBD1. The CDR3 spans 15 residues. J was trimmed by 7 bases and V by 1 base; bases with no gene match: 6. Germline CDR1 is KGHSH and CDR2 is LQKENI. DNA of the CDR3: TGTGCCAGCTCACCACTTACAGGGGGAGGACAGCCCCAGCATTTT. Translating gives CASSPLTGGGQPQHF.

The DNA of the CDR3 is TGTGCCAGCAGCTTAACGTCCGGCAGCGGAAATCAGCCCCAGCATTTT. Its translation: CASSLTSGSGNQPQHF. The chain is built from TRBV7-3 and TRBJ1-5; no firm D call. Germline values: CDR1 SGHTA, CDR2 FQGTGA. The CDR3 spans 16 residues. V was trimmed by 0 bases and J by 4 bases, leaving 13 bases between them.

V usage is TRBV6-5 and J usage is TRBJ1-2, with D possibly matching TRBD1 (5 bases). This CDR3 is built from 14 residues. V was shortened by 0 bases and J by 7 bases, with 12 bases between the two germline ends. Germline lookup yields CDR1 MNHEY and CDR2 SVGAGI. CDR3 in amino acids: CASSYSFRVGGYTF. The CDR3 nucleotides are TGTGCCAGCAGTTACTCTTTCAGGGTCGGTGGCTACACCTTC.

This clone occurred once. The chain recombines TRBV4-2 with TRBJ2-3; D is uncertain. CDR3 length equals 15 residues. The germline V gene encodes CDR1 LGHNA and CDR2 YNFKEQ. Trimming left V 1 base short and J 2 bases short, with 10 bases between. CDR3 sequence (DNA): TGTGCCAGCAGCCAAGTTTTACTCCTCACAGATACGCAGTATTTT. This codes for CASSQVLLLTDTQYF.

This clone was detected only a few times. The chain couples TRBV6-1 to TRBJ2-2; 7 bases fit TRBD1. This CDR3 has 16 residues. The germline V gene has CDR1 MNHNS and CDR2 SASEGT. V shed 0 bases, J shed 6 bases, and the junction held 7 bases outside the gene matches. Here the CDR3 DNA reads TGTGCCAGCAGTGAAGCCGACAGGGTCCCTCCCGGGGAGCTGTTTTTT. Its protein is CASSEADRVPPGELFF.

The rearrangement links TRBV11-2 to TRBJ1-6, with D maybe TRBD1 (5 bases). Germline CDR1 is SGHAT and CDR2 is FQNNGV. V lost 3 bases to trimming and J lost 7 bases, with 10 bases between them. The CDR3 is 14 amino acids. CDR3 DNA: TGTGCCAGCAGCTTGGGGCAGCTAAATTCACCCCTCCACTTT. The encoded protein is CASSLGQLNSPLHF.

V gene TRBV19 combines with J gene TRBJ1-4, with 10 bases aligning to TRBD1. Losses at the gene ends were 6 bases for V and 12 bases for J; bases not matched to a gene: 1. The CDR3 extends over 11 amino acids. CDR1 is LNHDA, CDR2 SQIVND, per germline (reference sequence). The CDR3 here is CASRGQGELFF. CDR3 nucleotide sequence: TGTGCCAGTAGAGGACAGGGGGAACTGTTTTTT.

V and J are TRBV13 and TRBJ2-1, with 8 bases fitting TRBD2. The V segment lost 4 bases and the J segment 10 bases; nucleotides outside the gene matches: 15. This CDR3 has 16 residues. Germline lookup yields CDR1 PRHDT and CDR2 FYEKMQ (reference sequence). The DNA of the CDR3 is TGTGCCAGCAGCTCCCCGATAGCGGGACTCCAGGGGGAGCAGTTCTTC. This translates into CASSSPIAGLQGEQFF.